This TCR beta chain was identified in a study of blood T cells in healthy people across ages. Study-wide points: Compared with aged donors, long-lived donors showed fewer expanded clones, suggesting selection.

With a J-beta primer mix and a sample-barcoded 5' primer, a second PCR ran roughly 6 to 12 cycles. MiXCR, run by TCRdb on the 5' RACE reads, gives a single entry per CDR3 protein. Of about 1 million distinct CDR3 sequences in the sample, less than 50% were seen once. This clonotype was found a few times. What it binds is not known. The V gene lost 11 bases and the J gene lost 3 bases, with 12 bases spanning the gap. This CDR3 has 12 residues. Germline CDR1 reads SGHVS; CDR2 reads FQNEAQ. The origin of this receptor is a woman aged 55-75 years in good health. The chain couples TRBV7-8 to TRBJ2-3; a weak D match, TRBD2 (5 bases). Material: blood. The CDR3 is CAVRVGTDTQYF. DNA for the CDR3: TGTGCCGTGAGGGTAGGAACAGATACGCAGTATTTT.